Presented here are 31 T cell receptor beta chains from one specimen sequenced in a study of T cell responses to AZD1222 COVID-19 vaccine. Generated by immunoSEQ multiplex PCR, the TCRdb table keeps only in-frame clones and is missing some. The sample lists roughly 150,000 clones; about nine tenths were seen once. Sequenced material: peripheral blood, taken on day 0 of MenACWY control vaccination. The receptors originated from an adult in good health.

The V gene is TRBV11-3, the J gene TRBJ2-1; TRBD1 matches 8 bases. With 5 bases clipped from V and 2 bases from J, the junction kept 8 bases outside the gene matches. Germline loops: CDR1 SGHNT, CDR2 YENEEA. The CDR3 loop spans 16 amino acids. CDR3 DNA: TGTGCCAGCAGCCACAGGGGGAACTCGGCCTACAATGAGCAGTTCTTC. It encodes CASSHRGNSAYNEQFF. Full variable domain (missing parts from reference TRBV11-3 and TRBJ2-1): EAGVVQSPRYKIIEKKQPVAFWCNPISGHNTLYWYLQNLGQGPELLIRYENEEAVDDSQLPKDRFSAERLKGVDSTLKIQPAELGDSAVYLCASSHRGNSAYNEQFFGPGTRLTVL.

This clone was detected ten times or more. The rearrangement joins TRBV7-3 to TRBJ1-2; the D is unclear. V lost 4 bases, J lost 2 bases, and 11 bases lay in between. The CDR3 contains 14 residues. Germline V CDR1 and CDR2: SGHTA, FQGTGA. CDR3 region: CASSSPGENYGYTF. As DNA, the CDR3 is TGTGCCAGCAGCTCGCCAGGAGAAAACTATGGCTACACCTTC.

The chain carries TRBV7-2 and TRBJ2-5; TRBD2 matches at 13 bases. The J segment lost 5 bases and the V segment lost 7 bases, leaving 16 bases of the junction unmatched. CDR3 length: 18 residues. Germline V gene data show CDR1 as SGHTA and CDR2 as FQGNSA. CDR3 amino acids: CASTLRGLAGFPGETQYF. CDR3 nucleotide sequence: TGTGCCAGCACCCTTAGGGGACTAGCGGGATTTCCGGGGGAGACCCAGTACTTC.

The chain has TRBV25-1 and TRBJ1-2; D unresolved. The CDR3 has 13 residues. Trimming removed 4 bases from V and 2 bases from J, with 8 bases in between. CDR1 is MGHDK, CDR2 SYGVNS, per germline. This CDR3 reads CASSGTLNYGYTF. The CDR3 nucleotides are TGTGCCAGCAGTGGGACGTTAAACTATGGCTACACCTTC.

This clone has just a few counts. The chain employs TRBV28 and TRBJ1-2; D may be TRBD1 (5 bases). V was shortened by 3 bases and J by 7 bases, with 18 bases between the two germline ends. CDR3 length: 15 residues. CDR1 and CDR2 from the germline V gene are MDHEN and SYDVKM. The CDR3 is CASSFYRAGQSGYTF. DNA of the CDR3: TGTGCCAGCAGTTTTTATAGAGCGGGGCAATCTGGCTACACCTTC.

This clone was found once. The CDR3 here is CASRRTAYEQYF. The CDR3, as DNA: TGCGCCAGCAGACGGACGGCCTACGAGCAGTACTTC. The chain combines TRBV5-1 with TRBJ2-7; D is unresolved. The CDR3 runs to 12 residues. Trimming shortened V by 5 bases and J by 2 bases, and 8 bases separated the two germline ends. Germline assignment: CDR1 SGHRS and CDR2 YFSETQ.

The chain couples TRBV30 to TRBJ1-1, with a tentative D call TRBD1 (6 bases). Trimming stripped 1 base from V and 0 bases from J, with 18 bases between. Germline V gives CDR1 GTSNPN, CDR2 SVGIG (reference sequence). This CDR3 is 17 amino acids long. This CDR3 reads CAWSAQGAGAMNTEAFF. CDR3 bases: TGTGCCTGGAGTGCCCAAGGGGCAGGGGCCATGAACACTGAAGCTTTCTTT.

This chain joins TRBV2 and TRBJ2-2, with 7 bases identical to TRBD1. The V gene end was trimmed by 5 bases and the J gene end by 1 base; junction bases not matched to a gene: 7. This CDR3 spans 16 amino acids. Looked up from germline, CDR1 is SNHLY and CDR2 is FYNNEI. CDR3 coding DNA: TGTGCCAGCAGTTCACCAACAGGGGTGAACACCGGGGAGCTGTTTTTT. Amino acid sequence: CASSSPTGVNTGELFF.

The genes are TRBV7-9 and TRBJ1-1, with D maybe TRBD1 (6 bases). Germline lookup yields CDR1 SEHNR and CDR2 FQNEAQ (reference sequence). V was clipped by 2 bases and J by 5 bases, with 9 bases between them. This CDR3 comprises 13 residues. CDR3 bases: TGTGCCAGCAGCTTAACAGGGTGGACTGAAGCTTTCTTT. Encoded protein: CASSLTGWTEAFF.

The chain recombines TRBV11-3 with TRBJ2-5; no reliable D call. Per the germline V gene, CDR1 is SGHNT and CDR2 is YENEEA. The CDR3 is made up of 14 amino acids. V lost 4 bases and J lost 3, with 12 bases in between. The CDR3 spells CASSSWTGKETQYF. The CDR3 DNA sequence: TGTGCCAGCAGCTCATGGACGGGTAAAGAGACCCAGTACTTC.

This rearrangement joins TRBV25-1 to TRBJ1-1, with TRBD1 identical over 8 bases. Germline CDR1 and CDR2: MGHDK and SYGVNS. The V and J ends lost 5 bases and 6 bases, in that order; junction bases with no gene match: 14. The CDR3 totals 16 residues. CDR3: CASSRTLRGRVAEAFF. CDR3 in DNA: TGTGCCAGCAGTCGAACTCTCAGGGGGCGCGTCGCTGAAGCTTTCTTT.

The chain couples TRBV11-3 to TRBJ2-1, with 9 bases matching TRBD1. This CDR3 is 14 amino acids long. Trimming took 5 bases from V and 7 from J; bases not matched to a gene: 6. Germline CDR1 SGHNT, CDR2 YENEEA. In DNA form, the CDR3 reads TGTGCCAGCAGCATCCGGGACAGGGTAAATGAGCAGTTCTTC. This translates into CASSIRDRVNEQFF. Combining the CDR3 with reference TRBV11-3 and TRBJ2-1 gives the whole variable domain EAGVVQSPRYKIIEKKQPVAFWCNPISGHNTLYWYLQNLGQGPELLIRYENEEAVDDSQLPKDRFSAERLKGVDSTLKIQPAELGDSAVYLCASSIRDRVNEQFFGPGTRLTVL.

The table lists this clone with a count of one. The CDR3 loop reads CASSTGTVNEKLFF. CDR3 DNA: TGCGCCAGCAGTACCGGGACAGTTAATGAAAAACTGTTTTTT. This sequence joins TRBV5-1 and TRBJ1-4, with 7 bases that match TRBD1. V trimming: 5 bases; J trimming: 4 bases; junction bases outside the gene matches: 5. CDR1 and CDR2 (germline): SGHRS, YFSETQ. CDR3 size: 14 residues. The entire variable domain, with the rest obtained from reference TRBV5-1 and TRBJ1-4, is as follows: KAGVTQTPRYLIKTRGQQVTLSCSPISGHRSVSWYQQTPGQGLQFLFEYFSETQRNKGNFPGRFSGRQFSNSRSEMNVSTLELGDSALYLCASSTGTVNEKLFFGSGTQLSVL.

The chain couples TRBV30 to TRBJ2-7; TRBD1 matches 8 bases. The length of the CDR3 is 15 residues. Germline V gene sequence: CDR1 GTSNPN, CDR2 SVGIG (reference sequence). After removal of 0 bases from V and 0 bases from J, the junction contained 4 bases not matched to a gene. The CDR3 protein is CAWSVFTGGSYEQYF. CDR3 bases: TGTGCCTGGAGTGTATTTACAGGGGGCTCCTACGAGCAGTACTTC.

This chain links TRBV5-6 with TRBJ2-1, with TRBD2 matching 8 bases. Losses at the gene ends were 2 bases for V and 4 bases for J; bases not matched to a gene: 5. Germline values: CDR1 SGHDT, CDR2 YYEEEE. The CDR3 spans 15 residues. CDR3 in DNA: TGTGCCAGCAGCTTAGAACTAGCGGAATACAATGAGCAGTTCTTC. Its protein is CASSLELAEYNEQFF.

The V call is TRBV28, the J call TRBJ2-7, with TRBD2 as a possible D gene (5 bases). This CDR3 contains 15 residues. Deletions cut 6 bases from V and 2 bases from J, with 17 bases between. Germline lookup yields CDR1 MDHEN and CDR2 SYDVKM. CDR3 residues: CASRLERARAYEQYF. The CDR3 DNA reads TGTGCCAGCAGGCTTGAGAGGGCCCGAGCCTACGAGCAGTACTTC.

V is TRBV6-1 and J is TRBJ1-2, with D unclear. The CDR3 has 13 amino acids. The V gene's germline CDR1 is MNHNS and CDR2 SASEGT. Between the trimmed V and J ends, which lost 6 bases and 2 bases, there was a span of 10 bases. CDR3: CASSRGDNYGYTF. DNA of the CDR3: TGTGCCAGCAGCCGGGGAGACAACTATGGCTACACCTTC.

V and J are TRBV6-5 and TRBJ1-1, with D perhaps TRBD1 (5 bases). The CDR3 runs 15 residues. V gave up 6 bases and J gave up 0 bases, with 14 bases separating them. Per the germline V gene, CDR1 is MNHEY and CDR2 is SVGAGI. The CDR3 nucleotides read TGTGCCAGCAGGATAATGAGCAGGGTGAACACTGAAGCTTTCTTT. Residues: CASRIMSRVNTEAFF.

This clone was found once. This chain uses TRBV11-3 with TRBJ2-1, with 8 nucleotides matching TRBD2. The germline CDR1 and CDR2 sequences are SGHNT and YENEEA. Unmatched junction bases numbered 7, after V lost 3 bases and J lost 0 bases. The CDR3 consists of 17 residues. The CDR3: CASSFQQRGSSYNEQFF. The CDR3 DNA sequence: TGTGCCAGCAGCTTCCAACAGCGGGGGAGCTCCTACAATGAGCAGTTCTTC.

The V and J genes are TRBV27 and TRBJ2-1; weak D call: TRBD1 (6 bases). Trimming stripped 5 bases from V and 1 base from J, with 12 bases between. This CDR3 comprises 15 residues. Germline values: CDR1 MNHEY, CDR2 SMNVEV (reference sequence). DNA for the CDR3: TGTGCCAGCAGTCTAAACAGGGATTCCTACAATGAGCAGTTCTTC. Translation: CASSLNRDSYNEQFF.

The chain uses TRBV19 and TRBJ1-5; 9 bases are a match to TRBD1. Germline assignment: CDR1 LNHDA and CDR2 SQIVND (reference sequence). This CDR3 contains 17 residues. J lost 2 bases, V lost 0 bases, and 5 bases had no gene match. The CDR3 sequence: CASSIETGGVGNQPQHF. CDR3 DNA sequence: TGTGCCAGTAGTATAGAGACAGGGGGAGTCGGCAATCAGCCCCAGCATTTT. Filled out from reference TRBV19 and TRBJ1-5, the complete variable domain reads DGGITQSPKYLFRKEGQNVTLSCEQNLNHDAMYWYRQDPGQGLRLIYYSQIVNDFQKGDIAEGYSVSREKKESFPLTVTSAQKNPTAFYLCASSIETGGVGNQPQHFGDGTRLSIL.

The genes are TRBV19 and TRBJ2-5; the D is unclear. The CDR3 length is 13 residues. CDR1 LNHDA and CDR2 SQIVND come from the germline V gene (reference sequence). V lost 2 bases to trimming and J lost 5 bases, with 9 bases between them. CDR3 region: CASSINGWETQYF. In nucleotides, the CDR3 is TGTGCCAGTAGTATAAACGGGTGGGAGACCCAGTACTTC.

The V and J genes are TRBV28 and TRBJ1-1; D uncertain. The CDR3 has 14 residues. Germline lookup yields CDR1 MDHEN and CDR2 SYDVKM. Trimming removed 3 bases from V and 7 bases from J, with 15 bases in between. CDR3 sequence (DNA): TGTGCCAGCAGTTTGGGAGGCCCCCCCGATGAAGCTTTCTTT. The encoded protein is CASSLGGPPDEAFF.

This clone was seen a few times. This chain links TRBV18 with TRBJ1-2; D is ambiguous. From germline, CDR1 is KGHSH and CDR2 LQKENI. The CDR3 is made up of 14 amino acids. Trimming removed 1 base from V and 6 bases from J, with 12 bases in between. DNA of the CDR3: TGTGCCAGCTCACCACTCACCGCTTATGATGGCTACACCTTC. Protein sequence: CASSPLTAYDGYTF.

The chain couples TRBV28 to TRBJ1-2; possible D gene TRBD1, 5 bases. The germline gives CDR1 MDHEN, CDR2 SYDVKM. The V gene lost 3 bases and the J gene lost 6 bases, with 14 bases spanning the gap. The CDR3 runs to 14 residues. The CDR3 loop is CASSFYAGIDGYTF. The CDR3 DNA reads as TGTGCCAGCAGTTTCTATGCAGGGATTGATGGCTACACCTTC.

The V call is TRBV6-2 or TRBV6-3, the J call TRBJ2-1, with 13 bases aligning to TRBD2. V was pared by 5 bases and J by 5 bases, with 3 bases of the junction left unmatched. Per the germline V gene, CDR1 is MNHEY and CDR2 is SVGEGT. The CDR3 consists of 15 residues. CDR3 residues: CASSKGLAGHNEQFF. As DNA, the CDR3 is TGTGCCAGCAGTAAGGGACTAGCGGGGCACAATGAGCAGTTCTTC.

The J gene is TRBJ2-3, the V gene TRBV4-1; D might be TRBD2 (5 bases). Germline CDR1 MGHRA, CDR2 YSYEKL. The CDR3 length is 16 residues. V lost 4 bases to trimming and J lost 2 bases, with 16 bases between them. CDR3 amino acids: CASSLRAREATDTQYF. CDR3 nucleotides: TGCGCCAGCAGCCTCCGAGCGAGGGAAGCCACAGATACGCAGTATTTT.

This chain joins TRBV18 and TRBJ1-5; D is perhaps TRBD1 (6 bases). V lost 3 bases and J 5 bases, leaving 8 bases between the germline ends. The CDR3 runs 13 residues. CDR1 and CDR2 (germline): KGHSH, LQKENI. CDR3 residues: CASSPDRHQPQHF. As DNA, the CDR3 is TGTGCCAGCTCACCTGACAGGCATCAGCCCCAGCATTTT. Complete variable domain (other parts from reference TRBV18 and TRBJ1-5): NAGVMQNPRHLVRRRGQEARLRCSPMKGHSHVYWYRQLPEEGLKFMVYLQKENIIDESGMPKERFSAEFPKEGPSILRIQQVVRGDSAAYFCASSPDRHQPQHFGDGTRLSIL.

The V and J genes are TRBV28 and TRBJ2-5; the D is unclear. V was trimmed by 3 bases and J by 4 bases, leaving 3 bases between them. Germline V lookup: CDR1 MDHEN, CDR2 SYDVKM. The CDR3 spans 11 residues. The CDR3 nucleotides read TGTGCCAGCAGTTTGGGAGAGACCCAGTACTTC. It encodes CASSLGETQYF.

The chain has TRBV15 and TRBJ1-5; D might be TRBD1 (5 bases). V was pared by 0 bases and J by 5 bases, with 11 bases between. The CDR3 spans 15 residues. The V gene's germline CDR1 is LNHNV and CDR2 YYDKDF (reference sequence). This CDR3 is CATSRELGGDQPQHF. The CDR3 DNA reads TGTGCCACCAGCAGAGAATTGGGGGGGGATCAGCCCCAGCATTTT.

Regarding this clone: Other DNA sequences in the sample encode the same CDR3. The V call is TRBV19, the J call TRBJ2-3; D ambiguous. CDR1 LNHDA and CDR2 SQIVND come from the germline V gene (reference sequence). This CDR3 contains 13 residues. V dropped 2 bases and J dropped 1 base, with 4 bases sitting between them. The chain's CDR3 is CASSISRTDTQYF. The DNA of the CDR3 is TGTGCCAGTAGTATATCTCGCACAGATACGCAGTATTTT. Filled out from reference TRBV19 and TRBJ2-3, the complete variable domain reads DGGITQSPKYLFRKEGQNVTLSCEQNLNHDAMYWYRQDPGQGLRLIYYSQIVNDFQKGDIAEGYSVSREKKESFPLTVTSAQKNPTAFYLCASSISRTDTQYFGPGTRLTVL.